This record covers a single T cell receptor beta chain. The antigen is unknown. V lost 4 bases and J 1 base, leaving 19 bases between the germline ends. The germline V gene has CDR1 LNHDA and CDR2 SQIVND (reference sequence). This CDR3 comprises 17 residues. The record originates from a study of long-term antiretroviral therapy in people with HIV. Study-wide points: Records did not include ART adherence, viral resistance or therapy changes. Patients on ART gained diversity, which nonetheless stayed below transplant donor controls. From the mid-2000s to the late 2010s, blood was obtained, possibly while participants received older ART regimens.

Sequencing used immunoSEQ v3.0 at survey level. Per sample, sequencing targeted roughly 40,000-55,000 T-cell genomes. Repertoires were generated with immunoSEQ multiplex PCR, while TCRdb's copy carries only in-frame clones and drops some. This sample has over 20,000 clones, with roughly 86% found just once. The specimen comprised unsorted PBMCs, sampled 1.9 years after starting antiretroviral therapy. This clonotype was obtained from a woman aged 25 to 39 with HIV. This chain uses TRBV19 with TRBJ1-1; no clear D gene. CDR3 amino acids: CASSTPGRARQNTEAFF. CDR3 coding DNA: TGTGCCAGTAGTACCCCTGGGAGGGCAAGGCAGAACACTGAAGCTTTCTTT.